The rows below give T cell receptor beta chains drawn from one sample of a study of T cell repertoires in cytomegalovirus infection. TCRdb used MiXCR to reprocess the reads, holding one entry per CDR3 protein. Among 300,000 to 400,000 distinct CDR3 sequences listed, 9.5% were seen once. The sample comprised PBMCs. These receptors originate from a human donor in good health (CMV status not recorded). Some clones in this sample may be carry-over from other donors' samples. Each CDR3 is given with its conserved first and last residue. D genes are given only for firm matches. Where a row states a size, it is once, few, many or the class of an expanded clone; other rows omit it.

V gene	D gene	J gene	clone size	CDR3 protein	CDR3 DNA
TRBV12-3/TRBV12-4	-	TRBJ1-2	few	CASSLGGAGGYTF	TGTGCCAGCAGTTTAGGGGGGGCTGGGGGCTACACCTTC
TRBV3-1	-	TRBJ2-1	-	CASSQDSFLEQFF	TGTGCCAGCAGCCAAGACTCGTTCCTCGAGCAGTTCTTC
TRBV6-2/TRBV6-3	-	TRBJ1-5	few	CASSQGQQERQPQHF	TGTGCCAGCAGCCAGGGTCAACAGGAGCGGCAGCCCCAGCATTTT
TRBV20-1	-	TRBJ1-1	few	CSAPSGTTRTEAFF	TGCAGTGCACCGTCCGGGACAACTAGGACTGAAGCTTTCTTT
TRBV14	-	TRBJ1-3	few	CASSRQNSGNTIYF	TGTGCCAGCAGCCGACAGAACTCTGGAAACACCATATATTTT
TRBV18	-	TRBJ1-5	few	CASSPGRQNQPQHF	TGTGCCAGCTCACCAGGGAGGCAGAATCAGCCCCAGCATTTT
TRBV20-1	-	TRBJ2-7	-	CSARGRVAYEQYF	TGCAGTGCTAGGGGCAGGGTGGCCTACGAGCAGTACTTC
TRBV20-1	-	TRBJ1-2	-	CSARTGRNYGYTF	TGCAGTGCTAGGACCGGGAGGAACTATGGCTACACCTTC
TRBV4-1	-	TRBJ2-3	many	CASSQPTGTSTDTQYF	TGCGCCAGCAGCCAACCGACAGGGACTAGCACAGATACGCAGTATTTT
TRBV12-3/TRBV12-4	TRBD1	TRBJ2-7	many	CASSLKGAAYEQYF	TGTGCCAGCAGTTTGAAGGGGGCTGCCTACGAGCAGTACTTC
TRBV20-1	-	TRBJ1-6	-	CSAREQDSYNSPLHF	TGCAGTGCTAGAGAACAGGACTCCTATAATTCACCCCTCCACTTT
TRBV6-6	-	TRBJ1-4	few	CASSVERKLFF	TGTGCCAGCAGTGTAGAGAGGAAACTGTTTTTT
TRBV6-6	-	TRBJ1-5	many	CASSYSGIQPQHF	TGTGCCAGCAGTTACTCGGGTATCCAGCCCCAGCATTTT
TRBV5-6	-	TRBJ2-1	-	CASSWGWGSVYNEQFF	TGTGCCAGCAGCTGGGGATGGGGTAGCGTCTACAATGAGCAGTTCTTC
TRBV24-1	-	TRBJ2-5	-	CATSDLRSDLVETQYF	TGTGCCACCAGTGATTTAAGGTCAGATCTGGTTGAGACCCAGTACTTC
TRBV28	TRBD1	TRBJ1-1	-	CASSLQGAMDTEAFF	TGTGCCAGCAGTTTACAGGGGGCTATGGATACTGAAGCTTTCTTT
TRBV7-6	TRBD1	TRBJ2-7	many	CASSLRGPYEQYF	TGTGCCAGCAGCTTAAGGGGGCCGTACGAGCAGTACTTC
TRBV7-3	-	TRBJ2-7	many	CASSLRRAGYEQYF	TGTGCCAGCAGCTTACGCAGGGCAGGCTACGAGCAGTACTTC
TRBV25-1	TRBD1	TRBJ1-2	many	CASSDPQGGDYGYTF	TGTGCCAGCAGTGATCCCCAGGGGGGCGACTATGGCTACACCTTC
TRBV12-3/TRBV12-4	-	TRBJ1-5	many	CASSVGAGANQPQHF	TGTGCCAGCAGCGTTGGGGCAGGGGCAAATCAGCCCCAGCATTTT
TRBV7-2	-	TRBJ1-4	-	CASSLAPGVNEKLFF	TGTGCCAGCAGCTTAGCTCCAGGGGTTAATGAAAAACTGTTTTTT
TRBV7-2	-	TRBJ2-3	many	CASSLGYSTDTQYF	TGTGCCAGCAGCTTAGGCTACTCAACGGATACGCAGTATTTT
TRBV11-2	-	TRBJ2-7	many	CASSPLAGASYEQYF	TGTGCCAGCAGCCCCCTGGCGGGGGCCTCCTACGAGCAGTACTTC
TRBV28	-	TRBJ2-1	many	CASRYQSTPNEQFF	TGTGCCAGCAGGTACCAATCAACCCCCAATGAGCAGTTCTTC
TRBV20-1	TRBD1	TRBJ1-6	few	CSAADRSYNSPLHF	TGCAGTGCTGCGGACAGGAGCTATAATTCACCCCTCCACTTT
TRBV14	-	TRBJ1-3	-	CASSQVGRGNTIYF	TGTGCCAGCAGCCAAGTGGGGAGAGGAAACACCATATATTTT
TRBV27	-	TRBJ1-1	-	CASSLYGVLNTEAFF	TGTGCCAGCAGTTTATACGGTGTGTTGAACACTGAAGCTTTCTTT
TRBV7-2	-	TRBJ2-7	many	CASSNTGTEQYF	TGTGCCAGCAGCAATACAGGGACCGAGCAGTACTTC
TRBV27	-	TRBJ2-3	-	CASSPTRGSTDTQYF	TGTGCCAGCAGTCCGACCCGGGGATCCACAGATACGCAGTATTTT
TRBV7-9	-	TRBJ2-2	many	CASRSDTGELFF	TGTGCCAGCAGGTCCGACACCGGGGAGCTGTTTTTT
TRBV4-1	-	TRBJ2-3	-	CASSPLAGYADTQYF	TGTGCCAGCAGCCCTTTGGCAGGGTATGCAGATACGCAGTATTTT
TRBV6-1	-	TRBJ2-1	-	CASTGYRNEQFF	TGTGCCAGCACGGGTTACCGCAATGAGCAGTTCTTC
TRBV4-3	-	TRBJ1-3	-	CASSQEGGNAGNTIYF	TGCGCCAGCAGCCAAGAGGGGGGGAACGCTGGAAACACCATATATTTT
TRBV18	-	TRBJ2-7	-	CASSPPRGYEQYF	TGTGCCAGCTCACCACCTCGGGGGTACGAGCAGTACTTC
TRBV6-6	TRBD2	TRBJ2-2	few	CASSGRTSGSLSGELFF	TGTGCCAGCAGTGGACGGACTAGCGGGAGTTTATCCGGGGAGCTGTTTTTT
TRBV6-1	-	TRBJ2-3	many	CASRIEQRVSDTQYF	TGTGCCAGCAGAATAGAACAAAGAGTATCAGATACGCAGTATTTT
TRBV15	-	TRBJ2-7	few	CATAPTTGRAYEQYF	TGTGCCACCGCCCCTACTACAGGGAGAGCCTACGAGCAGTACTTC
TRBV6-1	-	TRBJ2-3	-	CASQDSAGTDTQYF	TGTGCCAGCCAGGACAGCGCAGGCACAGATACGCAGTATTTT
TRBV6-1	TRBD2	TRBJ2-3	many	CASSARRGTTFTDTQYF	TGTGCCAGCAGTGCCCGGCGCGGGACTACTTTCACAGATACGCAGTATTTT
TRBV2	TRBD2	TRBJ2-2	few	CATQSGLRNTGELFF	TGTGCCACTCAATCGGGACTAAGGAACACCGGGGAGCTGTTTTTT
TRBV20-1	TRBD2	TRBJ2-5	few	CSAKSGGLETQYF	TGCAGTGCTAAATCGGGGGGGCTAGAGACCCAGTACTTC
TRBV24-1	TRBD2	TRBJ2-1	many	CATGTSGDYNEQFF	TGTGCCACCGGTACTAGCGGAGACTACAATGAGCAGTTCTTC